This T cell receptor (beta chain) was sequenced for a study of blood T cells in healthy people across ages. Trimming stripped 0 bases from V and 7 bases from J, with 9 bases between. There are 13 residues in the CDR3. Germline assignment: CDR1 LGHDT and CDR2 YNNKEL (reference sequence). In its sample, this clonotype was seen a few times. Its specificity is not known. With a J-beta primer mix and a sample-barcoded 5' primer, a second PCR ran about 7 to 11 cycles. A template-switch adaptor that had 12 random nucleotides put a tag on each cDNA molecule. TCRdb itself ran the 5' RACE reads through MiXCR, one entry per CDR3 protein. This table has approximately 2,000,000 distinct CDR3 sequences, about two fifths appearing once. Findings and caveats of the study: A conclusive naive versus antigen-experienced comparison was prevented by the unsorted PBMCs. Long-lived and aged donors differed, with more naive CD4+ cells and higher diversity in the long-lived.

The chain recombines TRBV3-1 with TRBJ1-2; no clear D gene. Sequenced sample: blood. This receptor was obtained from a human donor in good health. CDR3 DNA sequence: TGTGCCAGCAGCCAAGAACGGGGTGGTGGCTACACCTTC. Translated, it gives CASSQERGGGYTF.